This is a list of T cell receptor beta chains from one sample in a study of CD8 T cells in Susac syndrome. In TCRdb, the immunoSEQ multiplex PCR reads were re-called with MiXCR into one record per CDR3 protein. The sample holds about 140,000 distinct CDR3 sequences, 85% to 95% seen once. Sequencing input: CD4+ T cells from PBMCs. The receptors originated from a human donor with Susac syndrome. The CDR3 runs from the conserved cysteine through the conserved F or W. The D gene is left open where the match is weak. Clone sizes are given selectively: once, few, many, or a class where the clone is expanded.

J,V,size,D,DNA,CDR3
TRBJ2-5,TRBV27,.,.,TGTGCCAGCAGTAAACACCGGACAGTGTACCAAGAGACCCAGTACTTC,CASSKHRTVYQETQYF
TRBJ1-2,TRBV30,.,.,TGTGCCTGGAGAGGAGGAATATCCTATGGCTACACCTTC,CAWRGGISYGYTF
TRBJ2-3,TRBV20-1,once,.,TGCAGTGCTAGCGTAATTGGGCGGGAACCCACAGATACGCAGTATTTT,CSASVIGREPTDTQYF
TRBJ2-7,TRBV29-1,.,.,TGCAGCGTCGGGCAGGGAGCCTACGAGCAGTACTTC,CSVGQGAYEQYF
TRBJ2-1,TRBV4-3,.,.,TGCGCCAGCAGCCGGGACTACAATGAGCAGTTCTTC,CASSRDYNEQFF
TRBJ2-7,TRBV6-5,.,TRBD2,TGTGCCAGCAGGTCTGGCGGGGGGTACGAGCAGTACTTC,CASRSGGGYEQYF
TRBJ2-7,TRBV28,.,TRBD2,TGTGCCAGCAGTCCCTCCCTAGCGGGGGGCTACGAGCAGTACTTC,CASSPSLAGGYEQYF
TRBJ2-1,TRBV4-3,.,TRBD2,TGCGCCAGCAGCCAAGTAAAGGGACTAGCGGGAGGGGATGAGCAGTTCTTC,CASSQVKGLAGGDEQFF
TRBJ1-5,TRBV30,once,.,TGTGCCTGGAGTTTCCGGGACCCCCGAAATCAGCCCCAGCATTTT,CAWSFRDPRNQPQHF
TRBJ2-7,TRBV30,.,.,TGTGCCTGGAGTGTACTGGGGGTCCACGAGCAGTACTTC,CAWSVLGVHEQYF
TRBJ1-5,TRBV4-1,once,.,TGCGCCAGCAGCCAAGATCAGTGGACAGACGGGCAGCCCCAGCATTTT,CASSQDQWTDGQPQHF
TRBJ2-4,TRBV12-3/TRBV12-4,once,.,TGTGCCAGCAGTACGGAACTGGACATTCAGTACTTC,CASSTELDIQYF
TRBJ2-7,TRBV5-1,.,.,TGCGCCAGCAGCTTGGCACAGGTGGGATCCTACGAGCAGTACTTC,CASSLAQVGSYEQYF
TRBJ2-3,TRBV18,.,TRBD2,TGTGCCAGCTCACGAGGTAGCGGGGGTGCAGATACGCAGTATTTT,CASSRGSGGADTQYF
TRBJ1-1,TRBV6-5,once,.,TGTGCCAGCAGTTACCCCGGGCGGCGCAACACTGAAGCTTTCTTT,CASSYPGRRNTEAFF
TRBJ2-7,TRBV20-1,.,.,TGCAGTGCTAGAGATCCGGGAAGCTCCTACGAGCAGTACTTC,CSARDPGSSYEQYF